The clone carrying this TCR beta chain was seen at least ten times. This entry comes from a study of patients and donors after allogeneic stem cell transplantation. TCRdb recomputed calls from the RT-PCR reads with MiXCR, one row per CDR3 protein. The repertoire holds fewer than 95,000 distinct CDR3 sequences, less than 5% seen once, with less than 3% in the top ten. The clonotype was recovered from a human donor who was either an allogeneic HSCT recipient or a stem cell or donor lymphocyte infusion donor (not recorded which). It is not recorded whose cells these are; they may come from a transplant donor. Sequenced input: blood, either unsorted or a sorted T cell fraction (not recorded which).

CDR3 bases: TGCGCCAGCAGCCGTGCGGGGGGGGGATACTCCTACGAGCAGTACTTC. Its protein is CASSRAGGGYSYEQYF. The rearrangement links TRBV5-1 to TRBJ2-7; TRBD2 matches 9 bases. Germline V gives CDR1 SGHRS, CDR2 YFSETQ. This CDR3 has 16 residues. J was trimmed by 0 bases and V by 4 bases; bases with no gene match: 8.